Below are 7 T cell receptor beta chains sequenced from a single sample in a study of T cells after yellow fever vaccination (dated by TCRdb to between 2019 and 2020). The library was made by 5' RACE. Instrument on record: Illumina HiSeq 2500. The public sequencing data were trimmed at Q25 with fastp and processed into clonotypes with MiXCR by TCRdb, which kept only in-frame beta chains. Each entry is one CDR3 protein sequence, shown with its most common DNA and genes. The table for this sample lists hundreds of thousands of distinct CDR3 sequences; 8.5% to 9% of them were counted only once. The biggest ten clones account for approximately 18% of the sample. In light of the paper, this sample's treatment or condition label describes: live attenuated yellow fever vaccine strain. The starting material was PBMCs, obtained on the day of the first yellow fever vaccination. The receptor source for this set is a man aged 18 to 35 who received the YFV17D yellow fever vaccine.

The chain uses TRBV20-1 and TRBJ1-2; D not certain. CDR3 length: 12 amino acids. CDR1 and CDR2 (germline): DFQATT, SNEGSKA (reference sequence). V lost 3 bases and J 9 bases, leaving 14 bases between the germline ends. CDR3 sequence: CSASWSGVRYTF. The CDR3 DNA reads as TGCAGTGCTAGCTGGAGCGGCGTTCGCTACACCTTC.

This clonotype was seen a handful of times. The chain links TRBV20-1 to TRBJ2-5; D remains unclear. Germline V lookup: CDR1 DFQATT, CDR2 SNEGSKA (reference sequence). V lost 4 bases to trimming and J lost 2 bases, with 17 bases between them. The CDR3 sequence is 15 residues long. The CDR3 DNA follows: TGCAGTGCTAATCAGGCCATGAGCGAGCAAGAGACCCAGTACTTC. This gives the protein CSANQAMSEQETQYF.

The rearrangement links TRBV4-1 to TRBJ1-2, with D possibly being TRBD1 (6 bases). The CDR3 has 17 residues. Germline assignment: CDR1 MGHRA and CDR2 YSYEKL. The germline V and J ends were trimmed by 5 bases and 4 bases, with 23 bases remaining between them. CDR3 in DNA: TGCGCCAGCAGCTCCACCCGGGGGGCCCGGTTTAGCTATGGCTACACCTTC. Its protein product is CASSSTRGARFSYGYTF.

The rearrangement uses TRBV5-6 and TRBJ1-2; no clear D gene. CDR1 and CDR2 (germline): SGHDT, YYEEEE. The CDR3 is 14 amino acids. V gave up 4 bases and J gave up 2 bases, with 12 bases separating them. The CDR3 DNA sequence: TGTGCCAGCAGCCCCCCTGATTCCAACTATGGCTACACCTTC. As protein: CASSPPDSNYGYTF.

This clonotype showed up many times. V usage is TRBV6-5 and J usage is TRBJ2-5; possibly TRBD1 or TRBD2 for D (6 bases each). CDR1 is MNHEY and CDR2 is SVGAGI in the germline V gene. The CDR3 spans 17 residues. V was shortened by 0 bases and J by 7 bases, with 21 bases between the two germline ends. This CDR3 reads CASSYSMAGPGAGTQYF. CDR3 nucleotides: TGTGCCAGCAGTTACTCGATGGCAGGCCCGGGGGCTGGGACCCAGTACTTC.

The rearrangement joins TRBV5-5 to TRBJ2-2, with a tentative D call TRBD2 (5 bases). Germline V gene lookup returns CDR1 SGHKS and CDR2 YYEKEE (reference sequence). The CDR3 is made up of 16 amino acids. The V and J ends lost 4 bases and 2 bases respectively, with 15 bases between them. CDR3 in amino acids: CASSPGPGGNTGELFF. The DNA of the CDR3 is TGTGCCAGCAGCCCGGGTCCAGGAGGCAACACCGGGGAGCTGTTTTTT.

The sample holds a few counts of this clonotype. V is TRBV7-8 and J is TRBJ1-1; 10 bases are a match to TRBD1. This CDR3 is 17 amino acids long. The V segment lost 4 bases and the J segment 1 base; nucleotides outside the gene matches: 9. The germline V gene has CDR1 SGHVS and CDR2 FQNEAQ. The DNA for the CDR3 is TGTGCCAGCAGCTACGAAACAAGACAGGGGGCGAACACTGAAGCTTTCTTT. This gives the protein CASSYETRQGANTEAFF.